These T cell receptor beta chains were read from a single sample in a study of cytomegalovirus exposure and HLA in healthy donors. The assay was immunoSEQ multiplex PCR, and TCRdb's table has in-frame clones only and misses some. The profile covers some 120,000 clones, with 70% to 85% appearing a single time and more than 10% taken by the ten largest. What was sequenced was PBMCs. Receptor source: a middle-aged woman in good health and CMV-seropositive. Each CDR3 is given with its conserved first and last residue. A D gene is named only where the DNA matches it firmly. Size is stated for part of the rows, as once, few or many counts, or as a class when the clone is expanded.

CDR3 protein	CDR3 DNA	clone size	D gene	J gene	V gene
CASSLDQGDTQYF	TGTGCCAGCAGCTTAGATCAGGGAGATACGCAGTATTTT	few	NA	TRBJ2-3	TRBV11-2
CASSEPGTAKETQYF	TGTGCCAGCAGTGAACCCGGGACAGCCAAAGAGACCCAGTACTTC	NA	TRBD1	TRBJ2-5	TRBV27
CASTVPGQGVGGYTF	TGTGCCAGCACCGTCCCGGGACAGGGAGTGGGCGGCTACACCTTC	few	TRBD1	TRBJ1-2	TRBV6-6
CASGTGENQPQHF	TGCGCCAGCGGAACAGGAGAGAATCAGCCCCAGCATTTT	NA	NA	TRBJ1-5	TRBV10-2
CASNRGTSDQPQHF	TGTGCCAGCAATAGAGGGACATCCGATCAGCCCCAGCATTTT	NA	NA	TRBJ1-5	TRBV2
CASSEARKGVGQPQHF	TGTGCCAGCAGTGAAGCGCGAAAGGGAGTAGGTCAGCCCCAGCATTTT	NA	NA	TRBJ1-5	TRBV2
CASSQEASGYYGYTF	TGTGCCAGCAGCCAAGAAGCTTCCGGGTACTATGGCTACACCTTC	NA	NA	TRBJ1-2	TRBV14
CACSGLGTYEQYF	TGTGCCTGCTCGGGACTCGGGACGTACGAGCAGTACTTC	few	NA	TRBJ2-7	TRBV30
CASSYSDRREQFF	TGTGCCAGCAGTTACTCGGACAGACGGGAGCAGTTCTTC	NA	NA	TRBJ2-1	TRBV6-6
CASSRITGVTEAFF	TGTGCCAGCAGCCGAATAACGGGAGTAACTGAAGCTTTCTTT	NA	NA	TRBJ1-1	TRBV7-9
CASSLAFTLHSPNF	TGTGCCAGCAGCTTGGCCTTTACCCTTCATAGCCCAAACTTC	NA	NA	TRBJ2-5	TRBV5-4
CASSLDGGGSNQPQHF	TGTGCCAGCAGCTTAGATGGAGGAGGGAGCAATCAGCCCCAGCATTTT	NA	NA	TRBJ1-5	TRBV7-2
CASSPRSRDRGNQPQHF	TGTGCCAGTAGTCCCCGGTCCCGGGACAGGGGCAATCAGCCCCAGCATTTT	NA	TRBD1	TRBJ1-5	TRBV19
CASSYSGSLSTDTQYF	TGTGCCAGTAGTTATTCCGGGTCACTGAGCACAGATACGCAGTATTTT	NA	NA	TRBJ2-3	TRBV19
CAWSVSLAPGTQYF	TGTGCCTGGAGTGTTAGTCTTGCCCCGGGGACCCAGTACTTC	NA	NA	TRBJ2-5	TRBV30